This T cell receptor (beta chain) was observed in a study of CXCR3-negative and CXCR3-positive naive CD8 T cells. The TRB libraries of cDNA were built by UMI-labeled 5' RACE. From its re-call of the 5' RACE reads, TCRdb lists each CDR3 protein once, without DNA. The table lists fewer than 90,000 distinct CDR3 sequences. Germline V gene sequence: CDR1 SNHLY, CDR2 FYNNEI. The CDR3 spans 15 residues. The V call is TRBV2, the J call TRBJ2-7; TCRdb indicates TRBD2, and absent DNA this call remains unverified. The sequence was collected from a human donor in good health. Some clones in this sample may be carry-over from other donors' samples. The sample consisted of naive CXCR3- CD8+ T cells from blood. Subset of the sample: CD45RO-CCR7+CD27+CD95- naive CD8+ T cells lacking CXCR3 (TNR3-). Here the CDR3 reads CASSEAAGSIYEQYF.